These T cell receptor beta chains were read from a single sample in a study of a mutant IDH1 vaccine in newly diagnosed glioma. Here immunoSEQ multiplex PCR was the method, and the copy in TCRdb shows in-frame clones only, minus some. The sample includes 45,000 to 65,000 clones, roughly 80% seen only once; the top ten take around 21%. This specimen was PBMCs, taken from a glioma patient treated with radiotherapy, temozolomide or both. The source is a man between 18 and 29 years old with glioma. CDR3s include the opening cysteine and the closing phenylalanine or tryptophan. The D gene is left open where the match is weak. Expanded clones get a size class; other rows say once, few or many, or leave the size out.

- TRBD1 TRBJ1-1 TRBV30 CAWMGQGVTEAFF TGTGCCTGGATGGGACAGGGGGTTACTGAAGCTTTCTTT
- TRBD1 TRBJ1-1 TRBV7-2 CASSLEGGFTEAFF TGTGCCAGCAGCTTGGAAGGGGGCTTCACTGAAGCTTTCTTT
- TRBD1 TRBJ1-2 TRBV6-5 CASSYGDRNYGYTF TGTGCCAGCAGTTACGGGGACAGGAACTATGGCTACACCTTC
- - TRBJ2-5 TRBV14 CASSRFGTLGQETQYF TGTGCCAGCAGCCGGTTCGGGACTCTGGGACAAGAGACCCAGTACTTC
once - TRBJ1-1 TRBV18 CASSPVQEAFF TGTGCCAGCTCACCAGTCCAGGAAGCTTTCTTT
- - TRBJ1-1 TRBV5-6 CASSHDRIPNTEAFF TGTGCCAGCAGCCACGACAGGATTCCGAACACTGAAGCTTTCTTT
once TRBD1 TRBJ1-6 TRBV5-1 CASSLGQGSSPLHF TGCGCCAGCAGCTTGGGACAGGGGAGTTCACCCCTCCACTTT
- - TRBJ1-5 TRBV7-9 CASSSGVGNQPQHF TGTGCCAGCAGTTCTGGCGTCGGCAATCAGCCCCAGCATTTT
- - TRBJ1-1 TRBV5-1 CASSKEDAGGTEAFF TGCGCCAGCAGTAAGGAGGACGCGGGTGGGACTGAAGCTTTCTTT
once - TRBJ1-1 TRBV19 CASSGFRPLNTEAFF TGTGCCAGTAGTGGGTTTCGGCCCTTGAACACTGAAGCTTTCTTT
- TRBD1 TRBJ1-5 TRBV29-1 CSVAQGVIGNQPQHF TGCAGCGTCGCACAGGGGGTAATTGGCAATCAGCCCCAGCATTTT
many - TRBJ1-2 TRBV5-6 CASSPGGYGYTF TGTGCCAGCAGCCCCGGTGGGTATGGCTACACCTTC
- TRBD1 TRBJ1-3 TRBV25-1 CASRTGGTGNTIYF TGTGCCAGCAGGACAGGGGGTACTGGAAACACCATATATTTT